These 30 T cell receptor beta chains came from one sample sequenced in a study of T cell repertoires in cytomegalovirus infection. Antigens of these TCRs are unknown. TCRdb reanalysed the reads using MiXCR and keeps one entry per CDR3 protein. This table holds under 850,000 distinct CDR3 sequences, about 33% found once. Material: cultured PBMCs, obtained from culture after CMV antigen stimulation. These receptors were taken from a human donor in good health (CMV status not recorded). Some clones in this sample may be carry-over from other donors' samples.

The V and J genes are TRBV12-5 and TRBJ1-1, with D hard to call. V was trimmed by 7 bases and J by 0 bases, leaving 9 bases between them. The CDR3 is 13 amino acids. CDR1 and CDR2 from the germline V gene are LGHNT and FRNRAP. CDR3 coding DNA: TGTGCTAGTGTCCGAGTGGTGAACACTGAAGCTTTCTTT. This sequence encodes CASVRVVNTEAFF.

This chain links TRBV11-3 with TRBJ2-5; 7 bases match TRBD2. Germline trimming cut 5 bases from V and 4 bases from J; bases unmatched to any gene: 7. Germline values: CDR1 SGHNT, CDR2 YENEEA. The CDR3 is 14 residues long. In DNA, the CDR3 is TGTGCCAGCAGCGCGACGAGCGGGGCAGAGACCCAGTACTTC. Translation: CASSATSGAETQYF.

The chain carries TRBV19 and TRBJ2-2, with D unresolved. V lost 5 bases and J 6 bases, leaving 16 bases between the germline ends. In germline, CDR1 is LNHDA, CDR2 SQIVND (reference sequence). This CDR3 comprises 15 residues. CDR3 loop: CASSLYFQGPGELFF. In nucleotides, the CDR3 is TGTGCCAGTAGTCTATATTTTCAAGGACCCGGGGAGCTGTTTTTT.

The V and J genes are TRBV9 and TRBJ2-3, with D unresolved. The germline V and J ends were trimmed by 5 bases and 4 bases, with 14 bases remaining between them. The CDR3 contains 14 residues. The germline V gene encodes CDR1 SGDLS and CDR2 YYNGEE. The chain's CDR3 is CASRANLVSDTQYF. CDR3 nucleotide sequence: TGTGCCAGCAGAGCTAACCTAGTCTCAGATACGCAGTATTTT.

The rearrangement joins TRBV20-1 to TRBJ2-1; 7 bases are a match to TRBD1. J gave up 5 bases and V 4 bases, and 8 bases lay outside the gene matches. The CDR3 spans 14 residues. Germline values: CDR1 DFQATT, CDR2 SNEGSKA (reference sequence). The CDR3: CSATDHQGDNEQFF. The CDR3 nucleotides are TGCAGTGCTACGGACCACCAGGGGGACAATGAGCAGTTCTTC.

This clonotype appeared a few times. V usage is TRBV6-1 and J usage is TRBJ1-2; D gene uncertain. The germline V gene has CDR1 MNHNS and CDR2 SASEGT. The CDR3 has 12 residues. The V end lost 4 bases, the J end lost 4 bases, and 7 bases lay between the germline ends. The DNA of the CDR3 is TGTGCCAGCAGTGTGGGGATCTATGGCTACACCTTC. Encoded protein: CASSVGIYGYTF.

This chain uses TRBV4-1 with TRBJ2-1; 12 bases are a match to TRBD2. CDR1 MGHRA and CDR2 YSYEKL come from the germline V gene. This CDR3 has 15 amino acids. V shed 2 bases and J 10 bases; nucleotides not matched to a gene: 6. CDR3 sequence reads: CASSQPLAGGHEQFF. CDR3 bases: TGCGCCAGCAGCCAACCCCTAGCGGGAGGGCACGAGCAGTTCTTC.

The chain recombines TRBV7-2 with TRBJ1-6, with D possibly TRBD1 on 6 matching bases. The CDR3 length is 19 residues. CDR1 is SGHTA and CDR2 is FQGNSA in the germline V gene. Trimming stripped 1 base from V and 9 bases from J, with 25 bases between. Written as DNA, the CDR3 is TGTGCCAGCAGCTTAGGGGGGGGGGGGCGGGGCCACTGGGCTTCACCCCTCCACTTT. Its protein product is CASSLGGGGRGHWASPLHF.

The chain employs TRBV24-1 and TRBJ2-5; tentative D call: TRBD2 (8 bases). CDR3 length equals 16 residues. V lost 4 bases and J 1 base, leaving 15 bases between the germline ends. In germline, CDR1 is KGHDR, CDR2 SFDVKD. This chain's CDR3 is CATSEGGSGGQETQYF. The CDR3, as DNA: TGTGCCACCAGTGAAGGGGGCAGCGGGGGCCAAGAGACCCAGTACTTC.

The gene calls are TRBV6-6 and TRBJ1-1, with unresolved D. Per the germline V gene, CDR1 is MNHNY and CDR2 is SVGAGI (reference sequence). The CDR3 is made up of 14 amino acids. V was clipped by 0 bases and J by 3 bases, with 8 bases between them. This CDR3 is CASSYSREDTEAFF. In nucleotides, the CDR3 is TGTGCCAGCAGTTACTCGAGAGAGGACACTGAAGCTTTCTTT.

As DNA, the CDR3 is TGTGCCAGCAGCTTAATGGGCCATTTGAACAATGAGCAGTTCTTC. Translated, it gives CASSLMGHLNNEQFF. This rearrangement joins TRBV13 to TRBJ2-1, with no clear D. The V and J ends lost 2 bases and 5 bases respectively, with 13 bases between them. The length of the CDR3 is 15 residues. Germline lookup yields CDR1 PRHDT and CDR2 FYEKMQ (reference sequence).

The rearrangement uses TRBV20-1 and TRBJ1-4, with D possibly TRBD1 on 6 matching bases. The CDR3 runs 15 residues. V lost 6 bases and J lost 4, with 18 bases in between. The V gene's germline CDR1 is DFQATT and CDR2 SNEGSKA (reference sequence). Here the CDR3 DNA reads TGCAGTGCATCCCCGGGACACCGAATTAATGAAAAACTGTTTTTT. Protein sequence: CSASPGHRINEKLFF.

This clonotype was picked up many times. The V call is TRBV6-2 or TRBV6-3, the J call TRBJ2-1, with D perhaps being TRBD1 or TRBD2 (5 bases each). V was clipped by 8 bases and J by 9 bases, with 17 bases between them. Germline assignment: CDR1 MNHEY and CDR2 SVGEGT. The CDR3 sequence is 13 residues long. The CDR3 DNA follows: TGTGCCAGCCGGGGCGAAGGCTCCGGTGAGCAGTTCTTC. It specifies CASRGEGSGEQFF.

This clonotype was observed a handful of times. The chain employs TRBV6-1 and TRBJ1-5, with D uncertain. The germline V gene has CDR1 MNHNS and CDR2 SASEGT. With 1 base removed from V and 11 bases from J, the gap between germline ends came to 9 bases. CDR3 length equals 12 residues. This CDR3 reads CASSEGYGAQHF. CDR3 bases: TGTGCCAGCAGTGAAGGATACGGGGCCCAGCATTTT.

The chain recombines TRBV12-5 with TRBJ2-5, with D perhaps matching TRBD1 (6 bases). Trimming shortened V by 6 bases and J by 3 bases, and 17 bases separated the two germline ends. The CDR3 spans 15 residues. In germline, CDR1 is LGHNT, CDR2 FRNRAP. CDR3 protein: CASGRQRTAEETQYF. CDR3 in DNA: TGTGCTAGTGGCCGACAACGGACAGCCGAAGAGACCCAGTACTTC.

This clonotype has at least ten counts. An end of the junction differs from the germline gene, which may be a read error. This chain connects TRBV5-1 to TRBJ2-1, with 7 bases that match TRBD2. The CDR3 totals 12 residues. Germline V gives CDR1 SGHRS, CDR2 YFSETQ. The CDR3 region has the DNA TGTGCCAGCAGTTTACGGGGGGATGAGCAGTTCTTC. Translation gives CASSLRGDEQFF.

In nucleotides, the CDR3 is TGTGCCAGTAGTATGAGGGACAACACAGATACGCAGTATTTT. It specifies CASSMRDNTDTQYF. The chain joins TRBV19 to TRBJ2-3, with D possibly matching TRBD1 (6 bases). The germline V and J ends were trimmed by 3 bases and 2 bases, with 9 bases remaining between them. The CDR3 contains 14 residues. Germline-derived CDR1 and CDR2 are LNHDA and SQIVND (reference sequence).

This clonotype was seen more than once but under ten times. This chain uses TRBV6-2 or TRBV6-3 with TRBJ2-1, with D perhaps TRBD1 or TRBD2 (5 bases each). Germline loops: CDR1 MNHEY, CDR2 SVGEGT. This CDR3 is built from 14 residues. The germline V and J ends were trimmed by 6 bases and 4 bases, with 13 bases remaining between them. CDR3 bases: TGTGCCAGCAGGTGGGCAGGGAGTTACAATGAGCAGTTCTTC. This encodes CASRWAGSYNEQFF.

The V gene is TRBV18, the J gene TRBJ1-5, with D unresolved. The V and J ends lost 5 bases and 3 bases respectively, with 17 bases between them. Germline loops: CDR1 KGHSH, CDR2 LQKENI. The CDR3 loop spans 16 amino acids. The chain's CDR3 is CASSSSIGGYNQPQHF. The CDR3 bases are TGTGCCAGCTCATCCTCAATTGGAGGGTACAATCAGCCCCAGCATTTT.

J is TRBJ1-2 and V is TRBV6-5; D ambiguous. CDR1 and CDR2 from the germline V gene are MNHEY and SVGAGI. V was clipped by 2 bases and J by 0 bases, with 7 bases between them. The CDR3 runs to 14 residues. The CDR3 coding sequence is TGTGCCAGCAGTTACGGCAGGCCTAACTATGGCTACACCTTC. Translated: CASSYGRPNYGYTF.

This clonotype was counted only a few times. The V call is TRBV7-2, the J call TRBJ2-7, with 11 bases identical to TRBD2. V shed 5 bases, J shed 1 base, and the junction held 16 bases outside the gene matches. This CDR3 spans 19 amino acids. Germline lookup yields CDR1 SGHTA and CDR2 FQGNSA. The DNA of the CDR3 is TGTGCCAGCAGCCTAAGAGGGGGCGACACTAGCGGGGGTTCCTACGAGCAGTACTTC. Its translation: CASSLRGGDTSGGSYEQYF.

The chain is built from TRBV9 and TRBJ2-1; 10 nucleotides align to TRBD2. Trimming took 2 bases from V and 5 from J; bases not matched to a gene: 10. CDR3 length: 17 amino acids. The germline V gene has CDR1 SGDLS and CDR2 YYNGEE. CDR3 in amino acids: CASSVTSGVGFDNEQFF. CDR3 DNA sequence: TGTGCCAGCAGCGTCACTAGCGGGGTAGGTTTCGACAATGAGCAGTTCTTC. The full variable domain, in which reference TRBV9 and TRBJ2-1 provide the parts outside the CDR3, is DSGVTQTPKHLITATGQRVTLRCSPRSGDLSVYWYQQSLDQGLQFLIQYYNGEERAKGNILERFSAQQFPDLHSELNLSSLELGDSALYFCASSVTSGVGFDNEQFFGPGTRLTVL.

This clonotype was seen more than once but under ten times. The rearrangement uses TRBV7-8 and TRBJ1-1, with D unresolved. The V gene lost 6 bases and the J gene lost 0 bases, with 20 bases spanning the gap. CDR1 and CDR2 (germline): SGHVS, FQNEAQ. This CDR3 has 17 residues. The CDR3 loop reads CASSFGHPSSLNTEAFF. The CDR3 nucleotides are TGTGCCAGCAGTTTCGGTCACCCTTCGAGCTTGAACACTGAAGCTTTCTTT.

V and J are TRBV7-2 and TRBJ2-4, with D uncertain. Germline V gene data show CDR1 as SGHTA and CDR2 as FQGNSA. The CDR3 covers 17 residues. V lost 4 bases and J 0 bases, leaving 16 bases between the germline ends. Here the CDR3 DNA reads TGTGCCAGCAGCTCACCACCGTCGTGGGGAGCCAAAAACATTCAGTACTTC. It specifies CASSSPPSWGAKNIQYF.

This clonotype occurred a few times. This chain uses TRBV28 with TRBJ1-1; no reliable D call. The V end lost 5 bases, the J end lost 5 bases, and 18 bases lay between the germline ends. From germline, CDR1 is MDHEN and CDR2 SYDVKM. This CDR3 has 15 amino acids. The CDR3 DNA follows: TGTGCCAGCAGTCCATTAATCCCCCTGCAGACTGAAGCTTTCTTT. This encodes CASSPLIPLQTEAFF. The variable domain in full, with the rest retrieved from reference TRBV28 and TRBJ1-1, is DVKVTQSSRYLVKRTGEKVFLECVQDMDHENMFWYRQDPGLGLRLIYFSYDVKMKEKGDIPEGYSVSREKKERFSLILESASTNQTSMYLCASSPLIPLQTEAFFGQGTRLTVV.

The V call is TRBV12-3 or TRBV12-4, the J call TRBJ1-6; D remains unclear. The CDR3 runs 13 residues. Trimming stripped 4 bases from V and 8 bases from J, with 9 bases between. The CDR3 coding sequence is TGTGCCAGCAGTTCTGAAATTTATTCACCCCTCCACTTT. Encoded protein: CASSSEIYSPLHF.

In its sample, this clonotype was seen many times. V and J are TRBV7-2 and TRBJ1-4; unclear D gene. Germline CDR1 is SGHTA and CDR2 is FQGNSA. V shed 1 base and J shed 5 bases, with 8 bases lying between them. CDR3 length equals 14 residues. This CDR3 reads CASSLEGYNEKLFF. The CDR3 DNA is TGTGCCAGCAGCTTAGAAGGGTACAATGAAAAACTGTTTTTT. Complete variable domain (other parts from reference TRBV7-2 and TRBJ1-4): GAGVSQSPSNKVTEKGKDVELRCDPISGHTALYWYRQSLGQGLEFLIYFQGNSAPDKSGLPSDRFSAERTGGSVSTLTIQRTQQEDSAVYLCASSLEGYNEKLFFGSGTQLSVL.

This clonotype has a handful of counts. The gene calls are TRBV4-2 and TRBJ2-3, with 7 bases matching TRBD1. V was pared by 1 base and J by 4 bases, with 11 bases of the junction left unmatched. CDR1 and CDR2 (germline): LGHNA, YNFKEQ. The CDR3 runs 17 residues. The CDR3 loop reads CASSQAGGQLRPDTQYF. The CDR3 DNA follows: TGTGCCAGCAGCCAAGCTGGGGGACAGCTCAGACCAGATACGCAGTATTTT.

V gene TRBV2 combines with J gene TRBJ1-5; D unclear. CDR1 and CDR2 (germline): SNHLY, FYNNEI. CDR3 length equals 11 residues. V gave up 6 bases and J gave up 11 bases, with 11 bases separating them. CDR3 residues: CASSTGLTQHF. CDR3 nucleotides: TGTGCCAGCAGCACTGGTTTGACCCAGCATTTT. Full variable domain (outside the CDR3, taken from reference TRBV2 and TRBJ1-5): EPEVTQTPSHQVTQMGQEVILRCVPISNHLYFYWYRQILGQKVEFLVSFYNNEISEKSEIFDDQFSVERPDGSNFTLKIRSTKLEDSAMYFCASSTGLTQHFGDGTRLSIL.

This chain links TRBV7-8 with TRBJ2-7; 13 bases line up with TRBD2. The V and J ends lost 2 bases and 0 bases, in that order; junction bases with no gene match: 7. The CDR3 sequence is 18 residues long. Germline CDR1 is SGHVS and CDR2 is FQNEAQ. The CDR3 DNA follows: TGTGCCAGCAGCTTACTGGGACTAGCGGGGCTTTCCTCCTACGAGCAGTACTTC. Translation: CASSLLGLAGLSSYEQYF.